This entry is about one T cell receptor beta chain. The data were produced by immunoSEQ multiplex PCR, yet TCRdb's version contains in-frame clones alone and is incomplete. The sample shows about 50,000 clones, about 91% of them seen only once. CDR3 length equals 12 residues. V was pared by 3 bases and J by 10 bases, with 7 bases between. The sample originates from a study of blood T cell repertoires in COVID-19. Study-level information: Samples of COVID-19 (acute and convalescent) were obtained from the United States, Italy and Spain.

The receptor was isolated from a man aged 45-65 years with active COVID-19. The specimen sequenced was peripheral blood. The chain combines TRBV12-3 or TRBV12-4 with TRBJ1-6; a possible D gene is TRBD1 (5 bases). This chain's CDR3 is CASSFQGSPLHF. Written as DNA, the CDR3 is TGTGCCAGCAGTTTTCAGGGATCACCCCTCCACTTT.